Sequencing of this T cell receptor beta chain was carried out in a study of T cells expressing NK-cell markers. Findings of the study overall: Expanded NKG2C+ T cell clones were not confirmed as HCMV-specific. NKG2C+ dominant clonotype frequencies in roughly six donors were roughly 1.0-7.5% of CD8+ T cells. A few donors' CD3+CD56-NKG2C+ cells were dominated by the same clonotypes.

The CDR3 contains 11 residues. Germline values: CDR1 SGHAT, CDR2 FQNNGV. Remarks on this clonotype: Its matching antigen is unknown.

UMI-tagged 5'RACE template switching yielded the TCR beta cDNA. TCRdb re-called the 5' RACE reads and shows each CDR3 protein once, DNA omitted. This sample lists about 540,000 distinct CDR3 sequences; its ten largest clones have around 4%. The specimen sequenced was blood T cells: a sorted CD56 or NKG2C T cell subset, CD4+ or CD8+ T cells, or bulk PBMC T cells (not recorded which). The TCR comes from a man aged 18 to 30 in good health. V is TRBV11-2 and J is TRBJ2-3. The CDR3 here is CASTGPDTQYF.